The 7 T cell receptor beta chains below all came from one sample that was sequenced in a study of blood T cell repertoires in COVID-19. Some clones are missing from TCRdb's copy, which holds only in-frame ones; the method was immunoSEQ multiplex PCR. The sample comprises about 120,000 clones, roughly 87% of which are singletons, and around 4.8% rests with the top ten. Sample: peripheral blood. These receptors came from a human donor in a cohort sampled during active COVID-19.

The CDR3 DNA reads TGTGCCAGCAGTTTGGGGGGGCGCCTACCTTATGGCTACACCTTC. Protein: CASSLGGRLPYGYTF. The chain couples TRBV28 to TRBJ1-2, with a weak D call TRBD1 (6 bases). The V end was cut by 3 bases, the J end by 5 bases, with 16 bases between. Germline V lookup: CDR1 MDHEN, CDR2 SYDVKM. This CDR3 is 15 amino acids long.

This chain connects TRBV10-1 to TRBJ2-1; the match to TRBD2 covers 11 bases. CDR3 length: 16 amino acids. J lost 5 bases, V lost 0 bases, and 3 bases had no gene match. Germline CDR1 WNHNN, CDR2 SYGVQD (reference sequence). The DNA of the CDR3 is TGCGCCAGCAGTGAGTCCCCTAGCGGGAGGAACAATGAGCAGTTCTTC. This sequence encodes CASSESPSGRNNEQFF.

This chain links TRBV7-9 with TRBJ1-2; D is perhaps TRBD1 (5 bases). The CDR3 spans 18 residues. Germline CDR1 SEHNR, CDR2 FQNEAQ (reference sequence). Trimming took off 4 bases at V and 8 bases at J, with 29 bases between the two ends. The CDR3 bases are TGTGCCAGCAGCTCCCTAAATAACCCGGGAGCGGACACAAGAGGCTACACCTTC. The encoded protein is CASSSLNNPGADTRGYTF.

The CDR3 loop is CASSPNGLNTEAFF. CDR3 in DNA: TGTGCCAGCAGCCCAAACGGGTTAAACACTGAAGCTTTCTTT. This chain connects TRBV6-6 to TRBJ1-1; the D is unclear. The V end was cut by 6 bases, the J end by 2 bases, with 13 bases between. This CDR3 region has 14 residues. Germline loops: CDR1 MNHNY, CDR2 SVGAGI (reference sequence).

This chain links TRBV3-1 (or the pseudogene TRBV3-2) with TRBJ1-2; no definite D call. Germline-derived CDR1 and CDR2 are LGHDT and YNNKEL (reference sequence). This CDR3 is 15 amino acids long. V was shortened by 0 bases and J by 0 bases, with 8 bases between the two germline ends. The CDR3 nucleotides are TGTGCCAGCAGCCAAGATTTAGGAGCTAACTATGGCTACACCTTC. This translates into CASSQDLGANYGYTF.

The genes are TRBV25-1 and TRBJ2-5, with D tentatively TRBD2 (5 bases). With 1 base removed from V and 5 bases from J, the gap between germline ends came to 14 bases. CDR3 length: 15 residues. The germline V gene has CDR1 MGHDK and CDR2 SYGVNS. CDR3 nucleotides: TGTGCCAGCAGTGAATCTACTAGACGAGTCGAGACCCAGTACTTC. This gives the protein CASSESTRRVETQYF. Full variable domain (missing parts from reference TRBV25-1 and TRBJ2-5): EADIYQTPRYLVIGTGKKITLECSQTMGHDKMYWYQQDPGMELHLIHYSYGVNSTEKGDLSSESTVSRIRTEHFPLTLESARPSHTSQYLCASSESTRRVETQYFGPGTRLLVL.

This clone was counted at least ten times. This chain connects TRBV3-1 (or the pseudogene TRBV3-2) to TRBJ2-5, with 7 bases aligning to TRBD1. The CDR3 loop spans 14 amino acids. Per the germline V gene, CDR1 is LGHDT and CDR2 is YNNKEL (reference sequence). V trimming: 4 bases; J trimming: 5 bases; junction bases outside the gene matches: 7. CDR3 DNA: TGTGCCAGCAGCCCGTCGGACAGGCGGGAGACCCAGTACTTC. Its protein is CASSPSDRRETQYF.